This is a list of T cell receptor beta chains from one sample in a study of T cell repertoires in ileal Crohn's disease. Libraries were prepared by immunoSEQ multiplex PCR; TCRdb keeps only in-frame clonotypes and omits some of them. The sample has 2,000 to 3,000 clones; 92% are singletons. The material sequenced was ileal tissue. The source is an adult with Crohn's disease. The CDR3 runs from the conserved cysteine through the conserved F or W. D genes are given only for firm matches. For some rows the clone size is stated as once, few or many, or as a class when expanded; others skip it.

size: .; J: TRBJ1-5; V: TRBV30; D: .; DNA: TGTGCCTGGAGTGCAGGGGCAAGCAAGCCCCAGCATTTT; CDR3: CAWSAGASKPQHF
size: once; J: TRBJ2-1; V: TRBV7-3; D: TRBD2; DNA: TGTGCCAGCAGCTTAGCGGGGGGCCTCAATGAGCAGTTCTTC; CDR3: CASSLAGGLNEQFF
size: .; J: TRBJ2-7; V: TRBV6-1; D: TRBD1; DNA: TGTGCCAGCACGAAGACAGGGAGTTTTTACGAGCAGTACTTC; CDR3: CASTKTGSFYEQYF
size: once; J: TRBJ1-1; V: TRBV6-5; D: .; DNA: TGTGCCAGCAGTTCTTCCGGGACACACACTGAAGCTTTCTTT; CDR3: CASSSSGTHTEAFF
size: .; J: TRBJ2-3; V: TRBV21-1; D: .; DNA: TGTGCCAGCAGCAAAGTGCATCCAAGCGCAGATACGCAGTATTTT; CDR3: CASSKVHPSADTQYF
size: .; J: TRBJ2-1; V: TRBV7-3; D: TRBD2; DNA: TGTGCCAGCAGGCTAGCGGGGGGCAGAGACAATGAGCAGTTCTTC; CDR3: CASRLAGGRDNEQFF
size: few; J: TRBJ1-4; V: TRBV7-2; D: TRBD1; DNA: TGTGCCAGCAGATCGACGGGACAGGGTTCTGAAAAACTGTTTTTT; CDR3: CASRSTGQGSEKLFF
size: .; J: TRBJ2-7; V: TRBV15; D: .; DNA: TGTGCCACCAGCAGAGATCGGGGTCCGTACGAGCAGTACTTC; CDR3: CATSRDRGPYEQYF
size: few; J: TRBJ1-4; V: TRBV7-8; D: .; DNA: TGTGCCAGCAGCGACCGACGGGCTAATGAAAAACTGTTTTTT; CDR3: CASSDRRANEKLFF
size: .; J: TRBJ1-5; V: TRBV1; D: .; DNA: TGCACCAGCAGCCAATGGGACACTAATCAGCCCCAGCATTTT; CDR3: CTSSQWDTNQPQHF
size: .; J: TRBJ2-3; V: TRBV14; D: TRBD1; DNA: TGTGCCAGCAGCCAAGAAGCGGGACAGGGGTTCTTCGGCACAGATACGCAGTATTTT; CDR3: CASSQEAGQGFFGTDTQYF
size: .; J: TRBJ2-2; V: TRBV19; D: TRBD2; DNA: TGTGCCAGTAGTATAGAGTGGAGCGGGGGGGCCACATTGCGGGAGCTGTTTTTT; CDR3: CASSIEWSGGATLRELFF
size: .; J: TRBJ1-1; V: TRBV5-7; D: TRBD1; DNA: TGTGCCAGCAGCGCCCACGACAGGGGCTCTGAAGCTTTCTTT; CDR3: CASSAHDRGSEAFF
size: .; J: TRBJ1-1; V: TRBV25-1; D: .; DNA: TGTGCCAGCACCCGGCGGGAAGGGACGTTAGCATTCTTT; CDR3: CASTRREGTLAFF
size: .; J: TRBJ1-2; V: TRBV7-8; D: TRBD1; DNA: TGTGCCAGCAGCTTAGCGTCTCGGGACAGGGGAGGAGGCTACACCTTC; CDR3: CASSLASRDRGGGYTF
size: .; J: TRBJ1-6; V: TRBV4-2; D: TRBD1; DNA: TGTGCCAGCAGCCAAGGGGTGGGACAGGGACATTCACCCCTCCACTTT; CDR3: CASSQGVGQGHSPLHF
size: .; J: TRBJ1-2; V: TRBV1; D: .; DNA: TGCACCAGCAGCCAAGTTCCGAAACAGGATCTGAACTATGGCTACACCTTC; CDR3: CTSSQVPKQDLNYGYTF
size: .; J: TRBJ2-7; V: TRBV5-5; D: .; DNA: TGTGCCAGCGGCCCCCCGGAGGGCGATAAGTACTTC; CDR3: CASGPPEGDKYF
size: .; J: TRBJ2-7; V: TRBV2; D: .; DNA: TGTGCCAGCAGCGCCGCTCCAGGGAACATTGACGAGCAGTACTTC; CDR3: CASSAAPGNIDEQYF
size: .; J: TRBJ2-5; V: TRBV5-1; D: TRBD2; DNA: TGCGCCAGCAGCTCCGGACTAGCGGGGGGGCCGGAGACCCAGTACTTC; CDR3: CASSSGLAGGPETQYF
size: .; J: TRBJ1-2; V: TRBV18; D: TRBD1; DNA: TGTGCCAGCTCACCCTCTGACAGGGTGAATGACTATGGCTACACCTTC; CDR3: CASSPSDRVNDYGYTF
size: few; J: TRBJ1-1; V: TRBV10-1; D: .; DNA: TGCGCCAGCAGTGAGTCAGGGGGATTCACTGAAGCTTTCTTT; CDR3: CASSESGGFTEAFF
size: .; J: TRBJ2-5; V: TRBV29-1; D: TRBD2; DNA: TGCAGCGCTAGCGGGGGGGCGAAAGAGACCCAGTACTTC; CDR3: CSASGGAKETQYF
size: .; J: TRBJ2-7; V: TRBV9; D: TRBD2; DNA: TGTGCCAGCAGCGTAGGACTAGCGGGGGACTCCGCCAACGAGCAGTACTTC; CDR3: CASSVGLAGDSANEQYF
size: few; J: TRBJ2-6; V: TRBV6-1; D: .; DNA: TGTGCCAGCAGTCCCCAACATCAGGGGGCCAACGTCCTGACTTTC; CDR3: CASSPQHQGANVLTF
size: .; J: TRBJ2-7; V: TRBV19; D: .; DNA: TGTGCCAGTAGTATTCGGGAAACGAGCGGATACGAGCAGTACTTC; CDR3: CASSIRETSGYEQYF
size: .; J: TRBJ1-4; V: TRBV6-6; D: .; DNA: TGTGCCAGCAGTTTCGGGACACGGTTCCTTAATGAAAAACTGTTTTTT; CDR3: CASSFGTRFLNEKLFF
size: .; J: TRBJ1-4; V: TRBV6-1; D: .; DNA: TGTGCCAGCAGTGACGAGGCGGCAACTAATGAAAAACTGTTTTTT; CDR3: CASSDEAATNEKLFF
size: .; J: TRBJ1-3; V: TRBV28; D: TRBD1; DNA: TGTGCCAGCAGGACAGGGGGCTCCGTGAGCACCATATATTTT; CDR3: CASRTGGSVSTIYF
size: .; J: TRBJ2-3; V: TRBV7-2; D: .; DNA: TGTGCCAGCAGCTGGGCTTTAAGCACAGATACGCAGTATTTT; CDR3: CASSWALSTDTQYF
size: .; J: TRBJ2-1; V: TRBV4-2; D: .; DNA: TGTGCCAGCAGCCAAGATCAGGGGAATGAGCAGTTCTTC; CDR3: CASSQDQGNEQFF
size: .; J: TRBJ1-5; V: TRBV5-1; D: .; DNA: TGCGCCAGCAGCCCGGGGACACCTGGAGGCAATCAGCCCCAGCATTTT; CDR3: CASSPGTPGGNQPQHF
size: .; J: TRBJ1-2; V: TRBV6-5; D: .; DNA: TGTGCCAGCAGTAAATCCGGGAGTAACTATGGCTACACCTTC; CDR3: CASSKSGSNYGYTF
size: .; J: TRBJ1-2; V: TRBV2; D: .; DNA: TGTGCCAGCAGTCCCCAAAGACAGTCCGTCTATGGCTACACCTTC; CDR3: CASSPQRQSVYGYTF
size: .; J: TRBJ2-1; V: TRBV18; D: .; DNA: TGTGCCAGCTCTCCCGACAGTAGCTACAATGAGCAGTTCTTC; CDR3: CASSPDSSYNEQFF
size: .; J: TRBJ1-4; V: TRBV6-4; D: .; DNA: TGTGCCAGCAGTGACCCTTTGGACTCAACTAATGAAAAACTGTTTTTT; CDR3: CASSDPLDSTNEKLFF
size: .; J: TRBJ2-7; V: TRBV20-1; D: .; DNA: TGCAGTGCTAGAAAATCGGTGGAGCAGTACTTC; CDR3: CSARKSVEQYF
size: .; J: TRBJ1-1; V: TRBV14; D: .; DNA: TGTGCCAGCAGCCAAGGGGGCTCCCCTGAAGCTTTCTTT; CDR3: CASSQGGSPEAFF
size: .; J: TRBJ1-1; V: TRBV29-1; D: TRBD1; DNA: TGCAGCGAGTGGACAGGGGGCGTCAACACTGAAGCTTTCTTT; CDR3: CSEWTGGVNTEAFF
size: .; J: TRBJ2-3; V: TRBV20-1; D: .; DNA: TGCAGTAGGAGCAGCACAGATACGCAGTATTTT; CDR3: CSRSSTDTQYF
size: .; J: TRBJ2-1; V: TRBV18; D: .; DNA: TGTGCCAGCTCACCCGGGACTGCTAACAATGAGCAGTTCTTC; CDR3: CASSPGTANNEQFF
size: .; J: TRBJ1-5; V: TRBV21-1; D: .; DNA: TGTGCCAGCAGCGAAAGTACAGGACAGGGACTCTATAGCAATCAGCCCCAGCATTTT; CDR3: CASSESTGQGLYSNQPQHF
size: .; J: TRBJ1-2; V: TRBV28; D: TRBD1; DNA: TGTGCCAGCAGTGCTACCGGGACAGGGGGGTTTAGTGGCTACACCTTC; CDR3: CASSATGTGGFSGYTF
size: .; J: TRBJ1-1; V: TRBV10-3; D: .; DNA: TGTGCCATCAGTGAGACAATGAACACTGAAGCTTTCTTT; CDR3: CAISETMNTEAFF
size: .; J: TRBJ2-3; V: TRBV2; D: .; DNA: TGTGCCAGCAGTGTGGCCAGGGCAGCGGATACGCAGTATTTT; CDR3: CASSVARAADTQYF
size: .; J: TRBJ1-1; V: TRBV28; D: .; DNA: TGTGCCAGCAGTCCCCCCGGGTCCGCCAACACTGAAGCTTTCTTT; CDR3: CASSPPGSANTEAFF
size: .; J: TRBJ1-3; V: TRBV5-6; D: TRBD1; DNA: TGTGCCAGCAGCTCGGACAGGGACTCTGGAAACACCATATATTTT; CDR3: CASSSDRDSGNTIYF
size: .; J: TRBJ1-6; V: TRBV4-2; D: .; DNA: TGTGCCAGCAGCCAAGAGGACAGACCGGGATCACCCCTCCACTTT; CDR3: CASSQEDRPGSPLHF
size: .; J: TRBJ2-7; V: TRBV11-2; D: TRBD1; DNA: TGTGCCAGCAGCCTCGGGACAGGGTCCTACGAGCAGTACTTC; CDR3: CASSLGTGSYEQYF
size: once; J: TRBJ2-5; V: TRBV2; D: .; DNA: TGTGCCGGGAGGACTGGGGGGGAGACCCAGTACTTC; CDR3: CAGRTGGETQYF
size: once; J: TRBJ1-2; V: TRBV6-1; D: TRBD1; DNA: TGTGCCAGCAGTGCGTACGGGACAGAAGGCTATGGCTACACCTTC; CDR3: CASSAYGTEGYGYTF
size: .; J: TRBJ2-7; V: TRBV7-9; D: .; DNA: TGTGCCAGCAGTTACAGATACGAGCAGTACTTC; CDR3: CASSYRYEQYF
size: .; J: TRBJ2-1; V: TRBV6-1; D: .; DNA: TGTGCCAGCAGTGAGGTTCAGGGCAGTATCAATGAGCAGTTCTTC; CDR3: CASSEVQGSINEQFF